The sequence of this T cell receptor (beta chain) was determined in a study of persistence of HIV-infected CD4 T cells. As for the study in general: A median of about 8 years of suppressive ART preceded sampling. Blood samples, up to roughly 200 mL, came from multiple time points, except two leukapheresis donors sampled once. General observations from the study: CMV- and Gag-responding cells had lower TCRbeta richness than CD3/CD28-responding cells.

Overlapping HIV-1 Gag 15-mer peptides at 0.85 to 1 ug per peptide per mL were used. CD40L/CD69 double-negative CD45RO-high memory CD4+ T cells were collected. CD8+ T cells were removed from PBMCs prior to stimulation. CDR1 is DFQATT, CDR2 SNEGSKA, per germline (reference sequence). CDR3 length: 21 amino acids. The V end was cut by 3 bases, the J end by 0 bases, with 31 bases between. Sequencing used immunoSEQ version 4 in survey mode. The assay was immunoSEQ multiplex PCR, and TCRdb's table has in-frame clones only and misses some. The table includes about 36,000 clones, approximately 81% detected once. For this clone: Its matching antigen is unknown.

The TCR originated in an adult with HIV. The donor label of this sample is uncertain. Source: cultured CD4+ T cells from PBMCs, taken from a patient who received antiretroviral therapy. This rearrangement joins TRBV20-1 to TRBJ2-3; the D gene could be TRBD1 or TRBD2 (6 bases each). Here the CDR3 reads CSASQRGQRSGRASSTDTQYF. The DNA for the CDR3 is TGCAGTGCTAGTCAACGGGGGCAGCGTAGTGGCAGGGCTTCTAGCACAGATACGCAGTATTTT.